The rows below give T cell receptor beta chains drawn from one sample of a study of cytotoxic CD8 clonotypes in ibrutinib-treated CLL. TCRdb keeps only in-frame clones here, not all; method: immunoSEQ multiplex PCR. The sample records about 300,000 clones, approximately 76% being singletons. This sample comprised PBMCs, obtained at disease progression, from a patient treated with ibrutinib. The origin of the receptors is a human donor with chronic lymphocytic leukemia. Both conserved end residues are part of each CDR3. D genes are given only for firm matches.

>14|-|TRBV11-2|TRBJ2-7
CASSEGLSSYEQYF
TGTGCCAGCAGCGAGGGGTTAAGCTCCTACGAGCAGTACTTC
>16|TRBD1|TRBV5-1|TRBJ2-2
CASSPNTGALTGELFF
TGCGCCAGCAGCCCGAATACAGGGGCCCTCACCGGGGAGCTGTTTTTT
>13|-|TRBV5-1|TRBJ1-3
CASSTGMGDTIYF
TGCGCCAGCAGCACCGGGATGGGGGACACCATATATTTT
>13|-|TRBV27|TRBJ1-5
CASRANGRRPQHF
TGTGCCAGCAGGGCCAATGGAAGGCGGCCCCAGCATTTT
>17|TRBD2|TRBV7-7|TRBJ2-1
CASSLGVGLAAYNEQFF
TGTGCCAGCAGCTTAGGGGTAGGACTAGCGGCCTACAATGAGCAGTTCTTC
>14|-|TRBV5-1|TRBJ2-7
CASTSSGGSYEQYF
TGCGCCAGCACCTCATCCGGGGGATCCTACGAGCAGTACTTC
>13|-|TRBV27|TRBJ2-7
CASGLGAGNEQYF
TGTGCCAGCGGCCTGGGGGCCGGGAACGAGCAGTACTTC
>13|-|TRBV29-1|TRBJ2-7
CSVSGGRAYEQYF
TGCAGCGTAAGCGGAGGCCGAGCCTACGAGCAGTACTTC
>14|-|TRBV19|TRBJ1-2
CASTRTATNYGYTF
TGTGCCAGTACCAGGACAGCTACTAACTATGGCTACACCTTC
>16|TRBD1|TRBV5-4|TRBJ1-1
CASSPHPGQMNTEAFF
TGTGCCAGCAGCCCACATCCGGGACAGATGAACACTGAAGCTTTCTTT
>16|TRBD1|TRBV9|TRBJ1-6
CASSVEGGTGSSPLHF
TGTGCCAGCAGCGTAGAGGGCGGGACAGGGAGTTCACCCCTCCACTTT